This T cell receptor (beta chain) was observed in a study of vaccination effects on CD4 cells after COVID-19. V shed 3 bases and J 3 bases; nucleotides not matched to a gene: 5. Germline-derived CDR1 and CDR2 are SGDLS and YYNGEE. This CDR3 is 15 amino acids long. In the ViraFEST assay, antigen-specific CD4+ clonotypes were identified by expansion after peptide-pool stimulation. After more than 8 days in culture, the CD4+ T cells were isolated. Either the BNT162b2 or mRNA-1273 vaccine was given to participants in two doses. Clones were sequenced by immunoSEQ multiplex PCR, and TCRdb holds only the in-frame ones, with some missing. The sample holds tens of thousands of clones, less than 85% seen once. For this clone: The antigen remains unidentified.

The source was CD4+ T cells from PBMCs cultured with SARS-CoV-2 spike peptides, collected after COVID-19 vaccination. The V call is TRBV9, the J call TRBJ2-7; 11 bases fit TRBD2. This sequence was found in a human donor who received a COVID-19 vaccine. The CDR3 nucleotides are TGTGCCAGCAGCGGGGGACTAGCGGAAAACTACGAGCAGTACTTC. This encodes CASSGGLAENYEQYF. Full variable domain (rest looked up from reference TRBV9 and TRBJ2-7): DSGVTQTPKHLITATGQRVTLRCSPRSGDLSVYWYQQSLDQGLQFLIQYYNGEERAKGNILERFSAQQFPDLHSELNLSSLELGDSALYFCASSGGLAENYEQYFGPGTRLTVT.